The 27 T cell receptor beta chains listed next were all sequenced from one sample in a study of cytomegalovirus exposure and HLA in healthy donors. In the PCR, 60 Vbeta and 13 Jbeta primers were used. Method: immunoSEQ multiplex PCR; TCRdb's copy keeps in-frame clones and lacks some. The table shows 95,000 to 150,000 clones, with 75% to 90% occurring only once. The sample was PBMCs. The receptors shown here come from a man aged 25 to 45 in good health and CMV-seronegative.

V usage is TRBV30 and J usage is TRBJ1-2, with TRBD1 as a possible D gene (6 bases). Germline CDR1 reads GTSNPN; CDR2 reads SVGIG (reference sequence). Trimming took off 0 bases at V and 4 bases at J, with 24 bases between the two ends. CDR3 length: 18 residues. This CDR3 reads CAWSVPPGGQGVSYGYTF. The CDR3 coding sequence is TGTGCCTGGAGTGTACCGCCGGGGGGGCAGGGAGTAAGCTATGGCTACACCTTC.

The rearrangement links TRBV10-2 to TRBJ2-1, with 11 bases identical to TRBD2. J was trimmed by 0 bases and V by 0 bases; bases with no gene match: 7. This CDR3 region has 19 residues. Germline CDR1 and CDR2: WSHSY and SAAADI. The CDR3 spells CASSESLAGGLSSYNEQFF. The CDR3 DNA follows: TGCGCCAGCAGTGAGTCGCTAGCGGGGGGCCTGAGCTCCTACAATGAGCAGTTCTTC.

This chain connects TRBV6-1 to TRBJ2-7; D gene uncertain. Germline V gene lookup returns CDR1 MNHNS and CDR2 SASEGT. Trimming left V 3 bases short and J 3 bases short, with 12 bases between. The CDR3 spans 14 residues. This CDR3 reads CASSDSQRNYEQYF. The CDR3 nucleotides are TGTGCCAGCAGTGATAGCCAGAGAAACTACGAGCAGTACTTC.

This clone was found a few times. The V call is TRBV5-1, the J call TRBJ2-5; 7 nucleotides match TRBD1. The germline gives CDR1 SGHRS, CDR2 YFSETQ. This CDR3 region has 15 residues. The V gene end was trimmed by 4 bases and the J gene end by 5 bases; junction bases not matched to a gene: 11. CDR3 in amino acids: CASSLWTGKGETQYF. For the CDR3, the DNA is TGCGCCAGCAGCCTATGGACAGGAAAAGGGGAGACCCAGTACTTC.

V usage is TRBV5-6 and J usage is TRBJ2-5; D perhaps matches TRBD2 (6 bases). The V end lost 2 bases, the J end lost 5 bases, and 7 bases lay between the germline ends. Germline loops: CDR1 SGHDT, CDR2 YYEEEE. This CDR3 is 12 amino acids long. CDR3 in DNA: TGTGCCAGCAGCTTTGGGAGGGAGACCCAGTACTTC. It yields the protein CASSFGRETQYF.

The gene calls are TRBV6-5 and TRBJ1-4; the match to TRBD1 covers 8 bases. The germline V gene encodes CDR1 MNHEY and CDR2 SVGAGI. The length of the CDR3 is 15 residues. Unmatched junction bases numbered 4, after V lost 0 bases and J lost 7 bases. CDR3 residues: CASSYSQGVREKLFF. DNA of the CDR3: TGTGCCAGCAGTTACTCACAGGGGGTGCGTGAAAAACTGTTTTTT.

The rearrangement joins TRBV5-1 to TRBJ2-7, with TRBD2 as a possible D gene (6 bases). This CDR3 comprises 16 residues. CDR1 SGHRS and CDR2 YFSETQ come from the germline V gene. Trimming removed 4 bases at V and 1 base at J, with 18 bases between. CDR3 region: CASSSVGGPRSYEQYF. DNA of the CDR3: TGCGCCAGCAGCAGTGTGGGGGGACCGAGGTCCTACGAGCAGTACTTC.

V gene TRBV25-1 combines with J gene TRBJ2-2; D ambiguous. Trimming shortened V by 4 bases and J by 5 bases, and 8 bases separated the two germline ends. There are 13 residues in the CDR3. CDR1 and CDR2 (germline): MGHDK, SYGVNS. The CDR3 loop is CASSATVTGELFF. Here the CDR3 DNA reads TGTGCCAGCAGTGCGACTGTAACCGGGGAGCTGTTTTTT.

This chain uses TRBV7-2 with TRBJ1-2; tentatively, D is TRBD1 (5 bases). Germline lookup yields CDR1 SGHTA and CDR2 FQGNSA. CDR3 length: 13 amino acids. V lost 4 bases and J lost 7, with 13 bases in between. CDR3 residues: CASSSGGTGGYTF. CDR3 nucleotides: TGTGCCAGCAGCTCGGGGGGTACCGGTGGCTACACCTTC. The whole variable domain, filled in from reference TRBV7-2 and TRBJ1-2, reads GAGVSQSPSNKVTEKGKDVELRCDPISGHTALYWYRQSLGQGLEFLIYFQGNSAPDKSGLPSDRFSAERTGGSVSTLTIQRTQQEDSAVYLCASSSGGTGGYTFGSGTRLTVV.

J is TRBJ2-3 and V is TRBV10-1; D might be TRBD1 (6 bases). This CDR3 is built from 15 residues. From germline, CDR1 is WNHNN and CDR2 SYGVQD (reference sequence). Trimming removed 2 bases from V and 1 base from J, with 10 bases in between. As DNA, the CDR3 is TGCGCCAGCAGTGAGGCAGGGGTTGGCACAGATACGCAGTATTTT. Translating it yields CASSEAGVGTDTQYF.

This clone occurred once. For the CDR3, the DNA is TGTGCCTGGAGTATGGGAGTGGGGAGCTACGAGCAGTACTTC. Protein product: CAWSMGVGSYEQYF. The chain recombines TRBV30 with TRBJ2-7, with D possibly TRBD2 on 5 matching bases. CDR1 and CDR2 from the germline V gene are GTSNPN and SVGIG (reference sequence). V dropped 2 bases and J dropped 3 bases, with 14 bases sitting between them. The CDR3 is 14 residues long.

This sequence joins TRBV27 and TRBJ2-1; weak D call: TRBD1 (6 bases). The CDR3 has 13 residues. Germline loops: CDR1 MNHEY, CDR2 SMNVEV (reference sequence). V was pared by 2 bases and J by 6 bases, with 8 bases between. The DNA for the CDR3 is TGTGCCAGCAGTTTAGGCAGGGGCAATGAGCAGTTCTTC. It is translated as CASSLGRGNEQFF.

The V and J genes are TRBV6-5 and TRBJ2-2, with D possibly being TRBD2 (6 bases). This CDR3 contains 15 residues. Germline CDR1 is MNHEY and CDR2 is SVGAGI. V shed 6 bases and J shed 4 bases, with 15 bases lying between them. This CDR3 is CASSPWGSGTGELFF. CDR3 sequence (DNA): TGTGCCAGCAGCCCGTGGGGTAGCGGCACCGGGGAGCTGTTTTTT.

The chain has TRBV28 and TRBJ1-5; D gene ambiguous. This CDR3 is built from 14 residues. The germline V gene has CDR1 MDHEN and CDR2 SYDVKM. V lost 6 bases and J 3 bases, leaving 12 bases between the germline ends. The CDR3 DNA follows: TGTGCCAGCAGGTCTTTAATTGTCAATCAGCCCCAGCATTTT. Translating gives CASRSLIVNQPQHF.

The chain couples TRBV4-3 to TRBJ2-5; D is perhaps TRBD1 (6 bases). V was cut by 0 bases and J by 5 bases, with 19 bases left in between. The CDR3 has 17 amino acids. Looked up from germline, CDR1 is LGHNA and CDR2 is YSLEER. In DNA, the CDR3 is TGCGCCAGCAGCCAAGATCTTCCACTGGGCAGGGGTGAGACCCAGTACTTC. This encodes CASSQDLPLGRGETQYF.

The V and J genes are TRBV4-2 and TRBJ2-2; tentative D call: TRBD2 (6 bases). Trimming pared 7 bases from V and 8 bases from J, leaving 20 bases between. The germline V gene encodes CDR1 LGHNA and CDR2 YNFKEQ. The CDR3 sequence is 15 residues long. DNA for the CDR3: TGTGCCAGCAACCCACGGGACTTCACCCAGGGGGAGCTGTTTTTT. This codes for CASNPRDFTQGELFF.

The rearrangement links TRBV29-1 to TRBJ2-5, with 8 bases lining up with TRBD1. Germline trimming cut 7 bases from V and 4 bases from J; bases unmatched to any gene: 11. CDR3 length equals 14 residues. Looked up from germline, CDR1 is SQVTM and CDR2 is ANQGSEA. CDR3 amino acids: CSAGQGSPAETQYF. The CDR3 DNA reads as TGCAGCGCAGGACAGGGAAGTCCCGCAGAGACCCAGTACTTC.

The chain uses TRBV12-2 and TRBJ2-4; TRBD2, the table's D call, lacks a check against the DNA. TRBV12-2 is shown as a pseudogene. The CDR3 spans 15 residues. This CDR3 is CASRLARLELNIQYF. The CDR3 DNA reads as TGTGCAAGTCGCTTAGCGCGACTAGAATTAAACATTCAGTACTTC.

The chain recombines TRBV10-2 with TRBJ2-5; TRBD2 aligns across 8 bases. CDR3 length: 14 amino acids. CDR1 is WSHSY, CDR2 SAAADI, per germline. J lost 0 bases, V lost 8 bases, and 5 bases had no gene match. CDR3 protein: CASRGLEYQETQYF. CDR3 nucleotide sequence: TGCGCCAGCCGGGGACTAGAGTACCAAGAGACCCAGTACTTC.

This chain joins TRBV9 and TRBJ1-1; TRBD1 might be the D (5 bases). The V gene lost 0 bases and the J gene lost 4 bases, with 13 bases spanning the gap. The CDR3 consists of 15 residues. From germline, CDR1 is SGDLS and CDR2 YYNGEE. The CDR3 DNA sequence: TGTGCCAGCAGCGTAGCGGGGGGGGTCGGCACTGAAGCTTTCTTT. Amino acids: CASSVAGGVGTEAFF.

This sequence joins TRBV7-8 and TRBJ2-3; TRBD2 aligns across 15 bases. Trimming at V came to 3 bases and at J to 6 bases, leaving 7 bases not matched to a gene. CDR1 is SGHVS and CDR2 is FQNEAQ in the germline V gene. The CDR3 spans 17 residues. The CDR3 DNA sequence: TGTGCCAGCAGCTTGGTGGGACTAGCGGGGGGTGGGGATACGCAGTATTTT. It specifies CASSLVGLAGGGDTQYF.

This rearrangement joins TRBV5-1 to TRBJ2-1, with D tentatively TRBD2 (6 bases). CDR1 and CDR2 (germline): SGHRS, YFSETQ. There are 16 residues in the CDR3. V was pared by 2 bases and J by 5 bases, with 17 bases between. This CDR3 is CASSFPARTNNNEQFF. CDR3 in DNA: TGCGCCAGCAGCTTTCCAGCCAGGACTAATAACAATGAGCAGTTCTTC.

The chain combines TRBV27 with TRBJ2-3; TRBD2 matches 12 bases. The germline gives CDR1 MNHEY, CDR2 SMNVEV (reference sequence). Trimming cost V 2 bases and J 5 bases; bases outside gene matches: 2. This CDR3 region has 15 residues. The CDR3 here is CASSLRLAGEDTQYF. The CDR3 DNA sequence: TGTGCCAGCAGTTTACGACTAGCGGGGGAAGATACGCAGTATTTT.

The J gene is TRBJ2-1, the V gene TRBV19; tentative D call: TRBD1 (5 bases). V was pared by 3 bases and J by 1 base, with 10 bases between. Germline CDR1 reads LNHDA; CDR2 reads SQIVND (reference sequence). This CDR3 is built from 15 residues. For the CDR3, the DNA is TGTGCCAGTAGTATCGCGACAGCATCCTACAATGAGCAGTTCTTC. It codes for CASSIATASYNEQFF.

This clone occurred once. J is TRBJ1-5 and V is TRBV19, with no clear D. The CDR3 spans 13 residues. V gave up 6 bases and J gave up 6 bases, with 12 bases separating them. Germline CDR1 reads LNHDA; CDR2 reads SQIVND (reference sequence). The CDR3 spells CASSLLEIQPQHF. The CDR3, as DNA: TGTGCCAGTAGCCTACTTGAGATTCAGCCCCAGCATTTT.

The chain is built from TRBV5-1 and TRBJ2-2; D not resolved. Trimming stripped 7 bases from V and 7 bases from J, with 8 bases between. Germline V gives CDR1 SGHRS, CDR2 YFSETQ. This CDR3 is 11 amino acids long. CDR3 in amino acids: CASLYDGELFF. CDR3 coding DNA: TGCGCCAGCCTATATGACGGGGAGCTGTTTTTT.

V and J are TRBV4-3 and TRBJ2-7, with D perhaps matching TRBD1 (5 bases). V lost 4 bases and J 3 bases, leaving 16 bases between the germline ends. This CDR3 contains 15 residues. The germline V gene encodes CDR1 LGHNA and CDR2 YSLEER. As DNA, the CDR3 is TGCGCCAGCAGCCCAAGCACAGGAGCTCTCTACGAGCAGTACTTC. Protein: CASSPSTGALYEQYF.